The 17 T cell receptor beta chains given below trace back to one sample, sequenced in a study of blood T cell repertoires in COVID-19. Assay: immunoSEQ multiplex PCR; the TCRdb copy retains only in-frame clones and omits some. The sample lists 200,000 to 300,000 clones, approximately 88% occurring once. Material for sequencing was PBMCs or T cells enriched from blood (not recorded which). Every receptor here comes from a woman aged 40 to 49 with acute COVID-19.

A remark on this clone: Other nucleotide sequences in the sample specify the same CDR3. The rearrangement uses TRBV9 and TRBJ2-2; D unresolved. The V end lost 0 bases, the J end lost 0 bases, and 3 bases lay between the germline ends. Looked up from germline, CDR1 is SGDLS and CDR2 is YYNGEE. The CDR3 loop spans 14 amino acids. CDR3 sequence reads: CASSVGANTGELFF. CDR3 in DNA: TGTGCCAGCAGCGTAGGCGCGAACACCGGGGAGCTGTTTTTT.

The V and J genes are TRBV5-1 and TRBJ2-6, with TRBD1 matching 7 bases. CDR3 length: 17 residues. Unmatched junction bases numbered 7, after V lost 4 bases and J lost 0 bases. The germline CDR1 and CDR2 sequences are SGHRS and YFSETQ. CDR3: CASSPRDRVSGANVLTF. The CDR3 coding sequence is TGCGCCAGCAGCCCCCGGGACAGAGTCTCTGGGGCCAACGTCCTGACTTTC.

CDR3 DNA: TGTGCCAGCAGCTTAATGGCGGGAGCTCCCCTCAATGAGCAGTTCTTC. Translating it yields CASSLMAGAPLNEQFF. This sequence joins TRBV7-3 and TRBJ2-1, with TRBD2 matching over 7 bases. CDR1 is SGHTA, CDR2 FQGTGA, per germline. J was trimmed by 6 bases and V by 1 base; bases with no gene match: 9. The CDR3 runs 16 residues.

The rearrangement joins TRBV7-9 to TRBJ1-4, with no clear D. CDR1 SEHNR and CDR2 FQNEAQ come from the germline V gene (reference sequence). This CDR3 has 16 residues. Between the trimmed V and J ends, which lost 5 bases and 8 bases, there was a span of 21 bases. CDR3 DNA sequence: TGTGCCAGCAGCGCTTTTTTGGCTCCCTCGAGGGAAAAACTGTTTTTT. Translation: CASSAFLAPSREKLFF.

J is TRBJ2-3 and V is TRBV4-2, with TRBD1 matching 10 bases. V shed 4 bases, J shed 1 base, and the junction held 5 bases outside the gene matches. The CDR3 contains 16 residues. Germline lookup yields CDR1 LGHNA and CDR2 YNFKEQ. The CDR3 DNA follows: TGTGCCAGCAGCCCCCCCGGGACAGGGGGCACAGATACGCAGTATTTT. Residues: CASSPPGTGGTDTQYF.

The chain carries TRBV2 and TRBJ1-5, with 9 bases fitting TRBD1. Germline CDR1 is SNHLY and CDR2 is FYNNEI. The CDR3 sequence is 15 residues long. The junction had 4 bases not matched to a gene; V was cut back by 5 bases and J by 2 bases. CDR3 residues: CASSRQGDGNQPQHF. For the CDR3, the DNA is TGTGCCAGCAGTCGACAGGGGGACGGCAATCAGCCCCAGCATTTT.

J is TRBJ1-3 and V is TRBV5-1, with 7 positions matching TRBD1. This CDR3 is built from 16 residues. J lost 2 bases, V lost 1 base, and 6 bases had no gene match. In germline, CDR1 is SGHRS, CDR2 YFSETQ. CDR3 region: CASSLFSTGAGNTIYF. CDR3 in DNA: TGCGCCAGCAGCTTGTTTAGCACAGGGGCTGGAAACACCATATATTTT.

The chain employs TRBV9 and TRBJ2-1; TRBD2 is a possible D gene (6 bases). This CDR3 contains 15 residues. V lost 3 bases and J 10 bases, leaving 20 bases between the germline ends. Germline-derived CDR1 and CDR2 are SGDLS and YYNGEE. CDR3 in amino acids: CASSAWGEESNEQFF. The CDR3 DNA is TGTGCCAGCAGCGCGTGGGGGGAGGAATCAAACGAGCAGTTCTTC.

The chain recombines TRBV14 with TRBJ2-1; 8 bases match TRBD2. Germline CDR1 SGHDN, CDR2 FVKESK. The V gene end was trimmed by 1 base and the J gene end by 7 bases; junction bases not matched to a gene: 6. CDR3 length: 15 amino acids. The CDR3 is CASSQGGRPGNEQFF. Here the CDR3 DNA reads TGTGCCAGCAGCCAAGGCGGGAGGCCTGGAAATGAGCAGTTCTTC.

V gene TRBV12-3 or TRBV12-4 combines with J gene TRBJ1-2; TRBD1 agrees at 7 bases. Unmatched junction bases numbered 4, after V lost 6 bases and J lost 3 bases. The length of the CDR3 is 13 residues. The CDR3 sequence is CASRRDRDYGYTF. As DNA, the CDR3 is TGTGCCAGCAGAAGAGACAGGGACTATGGCTACACCTTC.

The table lists this clone with many counts. Other DNA sequences of this sample code for an identical CDR3. The chain joins TRBV5-1 to TRBJ1-5; a weak D match, TRBD1 (5 bases). With 1 base removed from V and 2 bases from J, the gap between germline ends came to 7 bases. Germline V CDR1 and CDR2: SGHRS, YFSETQ. The CDR3 consists of 14 residues. CDR3 region: CASSLRGGNQPQHF. The CDR3 bases are TGCGCCAGCAGCTTGAGGGGTGGCAATCAGCCCCAGCATTTT.

V gene TRBV4-1 combines with J gene TRBJ1-3, with a weak D call TRBD1 (5 bases). CDR3 length: 17 residues. CDR1 is MGHRA and CDR2 is YSYEKL in the germline V gene. Trimming took 1 base from V and 0 from J, leaving 13 bases between them. The CDR3 loop reads CASSQGGEGISGNTIYF. In DNA, the CDR3 is TGCGCCAGCAGCCAAGGAGGGGAGGGGATCTCTGGAAACACCATATATTTT.

This chain uses TRBV19 with TRBJ2-1; possibly TRBD1 for D (5 bases). The CDR3 contains 12 residues. Trimming stripped 1 base from V and 16 bases from J, with 14 bases between. Germline loops: CDR1 LNHDA, CDR2 SQIVND (reference sequence). Here the CDR3 reads CASSIGQGESFF. The CDR3 coding sequence is TGTGCCAGTAGTATAGGCCAGGGTGAAAGTTTCTTC.

This rearrangement joins TRBV3-1 (or the pseudogene TRBV3-2) to TRBJ1-1; 9 positions match TRBD1. From germline, CDR1 is LGHDT and CDR2 YNNKEL (reference sequence). Unmatched junction bases numbered 4, after V lost 1 base and J lost 1 base. The CDR3 spans 16 residues. The CDR3 nucleotides read TGTGCCAGCAGCCAAGGGCCGGGACAGGGGAACACTGAAGCTTTCTTT. Amino acid sequence: CASSQGPGQGNTEAFF.

The chain uses TRBV2 and TRBJ1-2; the match to TRBD1 covers 9 bases. From germline, CDR1 is SNHLY and CDR2 FYNNEI. There are 14 residues in the CDR3. The J segment lost 8 bases and the V segment lost 2 bases, leaving 6 bases of the junction unmatched. This chain's CDR3 is CASSEWRTGAGYTF. CDR3 in DNA: TGTGCCAGCAGTGAATGGAGGACAGGGGCAGGCTACACCTTC. The full variable domain, completed using reference TRBV2 and TRBJ1-2, is EPEVTQTPSHQVTQMGQEVILRCVPISNHLYFYWYRQILGQKVEFLVSFYNNEISEKSEIFDDQFSVERPDGSNFTLKIRSTKLEDSAMYFCASSEWRTGAGYTFGSGTRLTVV.

The V call is TRBV6-5, the J call TRBJ1-5; 7 positions match TRBD1. The CDR3 runs 14 residues. Germline V lookup: CDR1 MNHEY, CDR2 SVGAGI. V lost 10 bases, J lost 1 base, and 7 bases stayed unmatched. CDR3 coding DNA: TGTGCCACAGAAGACAGGGCGAGCAATCAGCCCCAGCATTTT. This codes for CATEDRASNQPQHF.

This chain connects TRBV5-8 to TRBJ1-5, with no clear D. Germline CDR1 and CDR2: SGHTS and YDEGEE. The CDR3 contains 13 residues. The V end was cut by 1 base, the J end by 4 bases, with 6 bases between. CDR3 DNA sequence: TGTGCCAGCAGCTTGAGGGAGAATCAGCCCCAGCATTTT. Translated: CASSLRENQPQHF.